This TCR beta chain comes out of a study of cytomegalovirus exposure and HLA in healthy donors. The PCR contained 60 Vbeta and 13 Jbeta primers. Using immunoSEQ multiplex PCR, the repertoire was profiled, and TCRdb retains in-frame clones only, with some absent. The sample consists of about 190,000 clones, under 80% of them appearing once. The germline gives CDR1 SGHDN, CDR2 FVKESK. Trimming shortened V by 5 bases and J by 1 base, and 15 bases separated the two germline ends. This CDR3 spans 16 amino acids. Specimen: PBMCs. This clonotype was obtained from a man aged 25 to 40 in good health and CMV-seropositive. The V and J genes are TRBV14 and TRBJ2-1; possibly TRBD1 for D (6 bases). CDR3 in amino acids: CASSDFRGYSYNEQFF. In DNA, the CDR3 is TGTGCCAGCAGCGACTTCAGGGGTTATTCCTACAATGAGCAGTTCTTC.